The T cell receptor beta chain described here comes from a study of identifying expanded T cells in peripheral blood. The table came from immunoSEQ multiplex PCR; TCRdb's copy has only in-frame clones and leaves some out. The sample yields about 90,000 clones, approximately 83% seen once. This CDR3 has 13 amino acids. Germline loops: CDR1 MNHNS, CDR2 SASEGT. The V end was cut by 3 bases, the J end by 2 bases, with 4 bases between. The TCR originated in a person aged 18 to 75 in good health. This rearrangement joins TRBV6-1 to TRBJ2-2; D is undetermined. Material for sequencing was blood. The CDR3 bases are TGTGCCAGCAGTGACGCCAACACCGGGGAGCTGTTTTTT. This sequence encodes CASSDANTGELFF.